Following are 15 T cell receptor beta chains from one sample sequenced in a study of response to subunit inactivated influenza vaccine. In TCRdb, the RT-PCR reads were re-called with MiXCR into one record per CDR3 protein. The sample lists some 640,000 distinct CDR3 sequences; roughly 13% were seen once. The sequencing used PBMCs from blood, collected around 14 days before vaccination. Source of these receptors: a man in his forties or fifties who received an inactivated influenza vaccine.

This clonotype was counted only a few times. The chain joins TRBV7-9 to TRBJ2-1, with 7 nucleotides matching TRBD1. CDR1 SEHNR and CDR2 FQNEAQ come from the germline V gene (reference sequence). The V and J ends lost 8 bases and 12 bases, in that order; junction bases with no gene match: 10. This CDR3 region has 12 residues. The CDR3, as DNA: TGTGCCAGCGGCACAGGGGAGTCTAGGCAGTTCTTC. This encodes CASGTGESRQFF.

This clonotype turned up a few times. The rearrangement joins TRBV2 to TRBJ2-1; 9 positions match TRBD2. Germline assignment: CDR1 SNHLY and CDR2 FYNNEI. The CDR3 consists of 19 residues. J was trimmed by 3 bases and V by 7 bases; bases with no gene match: 19. The CDR3 nucleotides read TGTGCCAGCACCCGACCTCCCAGACTAGCGGCAATCCACTACAATGAGCAGTTCTTC. Residues: CASTRPPRLAAIHYNEQFF.

This chain links TRBV6-5 with TRBJ2-1; no clear D. CDR3 size: 15 residues. Germline values: CDR1 MNHEY, CDR2 SVGAGI. Trimming shortened V by 2 bases and J by 7 bases, and 15 bases separated the two germline ends. CDR3 sequence reads: CASSYPAASENEQFF. The CDR3 nucleotides read TGTGCCAGCAGTTACCCGGCGGCTAGTGAGAATGAGCAGTTCTTC.

Ten or more counts support this clonotype. This chain links TRBV12-3 or TRBV12-4 with TRBJ2-1; TRBD1 agrees at 9 bases. This CDR3 is 16 amino acids long. V dropped 6 bases and J dropped 2; count of bases not matched to a gene: 8. The CDR3: CASRRNRGLTYNEQFF. The CDR3 nucleotides are TGTGCCAGCAGGCGTAACAGGGGGCTGACCTACAATGAGCAGTTCTTC.

V and J are TRBV12-3 or TRBV12-4 and TRBJ2-5, with TRBD2 matching over 10 bases. The CDR3 totals 15 residues. V shed 3 bases, J shed 5 bases, and the junction held 6 bases outside the gene matches. The DNA for the CDR3 is TGTGCCAGCAGTTTTTTTAGCGGGGGGCTTGAGACCCAGTACTTC. It translates to CASSFFSGGLETQYF.

The chain links TRBV4-3 to TRBJ2-7, with 7 bases fitting TRBD1. The CDR3 consists of 15 residues. V shed 5 bases and J 3 bases; nucleotides not matched to a gene: 10. In germline, CDR1 is LGHNA, CDR2 YSLEER. CDR3 DNA: TGCGCCAGCAGCTTCAAACAGGGGTCAGGCTACGAGCAGTACTTC. As protein: CASSFKQGSGYEQYF.

This clonotype was counted a few times. This chain uses TRBV7-2 with TRBJ2-1, with D possibly TRBD2 on 5 matching bases. The germline V gene has CDR1 SGHTA and CDR2 FQGNSA. Trimming cost V 4 bases and J 2 bases, with 9 bases left between them. This CDR3 is built from 14 residues. CDR3 DNA sequence: TGTGCCAGCAGCTCAGCGGCAACCTACAATGAGCAGTTCTTC. Protein sequence: CASSSAATYNEQFF.

Turning to this clonotype: One end of the junction varies from germline; a read error may be responsible. V gene TRBV20-1 combines with J gene TRBJ1-1; D gene ambiguous. The CDR3 runs 13 residues. CDR1 and CDR2 (germline): DFQATT, SNEGSKA (reference sequence). The CDR3 nucleotides are TGCAGTGCCAGAGGCCAGTTGAACACTGAAGCTTTCTTT. Its translation is CSARGQLNTEAFF.

The chain has TRBV7-9 and TRBJ2-7; TRBD2 is a possible D gene (5 bases). In germline, CDR1 is SEHNR, CDR2 FQNEAQ (reference sequence). Trimming stripped 0 bases from V and 0 bases from J, with 15 bases between. The length of the CDR3 is 17 residues. The CDR3 region is CASSLAALGRGSYEQYF. The CDR3 coding sequence is TGTGCCAGCAGCTTAGCGGCTCTAGGTCGGGGCTCCTACGAGCAGTACTTC.

This clonotype has more than one count but fewer than ten. The chain carries TRBV4-1 and TRBJ1-3; possible D gene TRBD1, 6 bases. The V gene lost 4 bases and the J gene lost 3 bases, with 13 bases spanning the gap. The CDR3 is 15 amino acids. CDR1 is MGHRA and CDR2 is YSYEKL in the germline V gene. The CDR3 region is CASSPISDSGNTIYF. The DNA for the CDR3 is TGCGCCAGCAGCCCGATATCGGACAGTGGAAACACCATATATTTT.

The table lists this clonotype with a few counts. This chain links TRBV12-3 or TRBV12-4 with TRBJ2-2; possible D gene TRBD2, 6 bases. The CDR3 is 15 amino acids. V lost 4 bases, J lost 3 bases, and 12 bases lay in between. The CDR3 region has the DNA TGTGCCAGCAGTTCCTGGGGGGTGGACACCGGGGAGCTGTTTTTT. It encodes CASSSWGVDTGELFF.

This clonotype was recorded a few times. The chain employs TRBV6-1 and TRBJ2-2, with D perhaps TRBD2 (6 bases). CDR3 length: 15 amino acids. Trimming removed 6 bases from V and 0 bases from J, with 11 bases in between. Germline loops: CDR1 MNHNS, CDR2 SASEGT. The CDR3, as DNA: TGTGCCAGCAGCAAGGGCGGGGCGAACACCGGGGAGCTGTTTTTT. This encodes CASSKGGANTGELFF.

This clonotype was observed a handful of times. The chain employs TRBV4-3 and TRBJ2-1; perhaps TRBD1 as D (5 bases). The V gene lost 0 bases and the J gene lost 4 bases, with 13 bases spanning the gap. Looked up from germline, CDR1 is LGHNA and CDR2 is YSLEER. The CDR3 loop spans 16 amino acids. CDR3 in DNA: TGCGCCAGCAGCCAAGAAATGGGGCGTTTGTACAATGAGCAGTTCTTC. It is translated as CASSQEMGRLYNEQFF.

The chain recombines TRBV7-2 with TRBJ2-7; D is perhaps TRBD1 (7 bases). The germline V gene encodes CDR1 SGHTA and CDR2 FQGNSA. The CDR3 length is 14 residues. V shed 3 bases and J shed 6 bases, with 15 bases lying between them. CDR3 sequence (DNA): TGTGCCAGCAGCTTTTCAGGGGGGCCGTCCGAGCAGTACTTC. Residues: CASSFSGGPSEQYF. Filled out from reference TRBV7-2 and TRBJ2-7, the complete variable domain reads GAGVSQSPSNKVTEKGKDVELRCDPISGHTALYWYRQSLGQGLEFLIYFQGNSAPDKSGLPSDRFSAERTGGSVSTLTIQRTQQEDSAVYLCASSFSGGPSEQYFGPGTRLTVT.

This clonotype occurred a few times. This chain joins TRBV5-1 and TRBJ1-2; TRBD1 might be the D (5 bases). Germline assignment: CDR1 SGHRS and CDR2 YFSETQ. The V and J ends lost 0 bases and 2 bases respectively, with 20 bases between them. The CDR3 is made up of 18 amino acids. DNA for the CDR3: TGCGCCAGCAGCTTGGTAGTAGGGACGGTGAACCTCAACTATGGCTACACCTTC. Translation gives CASSLVVGTVNLNYGYTF.